This T cell receptor beta chain was captured by sequencing in a study of patients and donors after allogeneic stem cell transplantation. This CDR3 comprises 15 residues. Between the trimmed V and J ends, which lost 5 bases and 5 bases, there was a span of 17 bases. The germline CDR1 and CDR2 sequences are MNHEY and SVGEGT. TCRdb re-derived calls from the RT-PCR reads in MiXCR, one entry per CDR3 protein. Of some 960,000 distinct CDR3 sequences listed, approximately 19% were seen once; the top ten hold 5% to 7.5%. This clonotype originated in a human donor who was either an allogeneic HSCT recipient or a stem cell or donor lymphocyte infusion donor (not recorded which). It is not recorded whose cells these are; they may come from a transplant donor. Sequencing was performed on blood, either unsorted or a sorted T cell fraction (not recorded which). The chain couples TRBV6-2 or TRBV6-3 to TRBJ2-3, with D maybe TRBD2 (6 bases). CDR3 in amino acids: CASSAPGLPLDTQYF. As DNA, the CDR3 is TGTGCCAGCAGTGCCCCGGGACTTCCGTTAGATACGCAGTATTTT.